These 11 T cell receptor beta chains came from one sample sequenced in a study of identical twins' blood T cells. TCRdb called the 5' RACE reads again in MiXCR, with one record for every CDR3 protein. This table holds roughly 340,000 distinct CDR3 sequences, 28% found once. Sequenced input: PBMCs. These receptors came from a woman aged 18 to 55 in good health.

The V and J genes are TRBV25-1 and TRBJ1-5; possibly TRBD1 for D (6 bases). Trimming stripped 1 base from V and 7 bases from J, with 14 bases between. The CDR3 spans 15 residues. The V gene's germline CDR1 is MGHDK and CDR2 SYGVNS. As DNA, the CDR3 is TGTGCCAGCAGTGAATCAGGGGTAGTGGGACAGCCCCAGCATTTT. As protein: CASSESGVVGQPQHF.

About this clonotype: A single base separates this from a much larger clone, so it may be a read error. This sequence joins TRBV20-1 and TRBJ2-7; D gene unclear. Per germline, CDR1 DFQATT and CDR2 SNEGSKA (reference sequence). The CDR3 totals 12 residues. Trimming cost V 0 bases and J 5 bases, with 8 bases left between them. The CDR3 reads CSAREWGNEQYF. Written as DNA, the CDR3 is TGCAGTGCTAGAGAGTGGGGTAACGAGCAGTACTTC.

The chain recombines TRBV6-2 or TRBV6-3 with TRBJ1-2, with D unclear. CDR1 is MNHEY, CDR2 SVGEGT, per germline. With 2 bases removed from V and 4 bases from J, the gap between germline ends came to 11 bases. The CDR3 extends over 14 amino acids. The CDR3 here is CASSYVPEPYGYTF. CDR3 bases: TGTGCCAGCAGTTACGTCCCAGAGCCCTATGGCTACACCTTC.

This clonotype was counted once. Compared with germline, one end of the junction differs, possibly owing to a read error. CDR3 coding DNA: TGTGCCAGCAGTCCCTCCCGGGGGCTCCGGGTAGAAAAACCGTTTTTT. This gives the protein CASSPSRGLRVEKPFF. The rearrangement links TRBV2 to TRBJ1-4; TRBD1 is a possible D gene (6 bases). Per germline, CDR1 SNHLY and CDR2 FYNNEI. The CDR3 sequence is 16 residues long.

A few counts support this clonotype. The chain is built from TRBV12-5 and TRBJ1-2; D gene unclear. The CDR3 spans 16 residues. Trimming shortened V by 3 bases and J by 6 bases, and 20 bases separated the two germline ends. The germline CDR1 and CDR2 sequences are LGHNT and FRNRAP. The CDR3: CASGFSVQIGENGYTF. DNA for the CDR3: TGTGCTAGTGGTTTTTCGGTGCAGATCGGTGAAAATGGCTACACCTTC.

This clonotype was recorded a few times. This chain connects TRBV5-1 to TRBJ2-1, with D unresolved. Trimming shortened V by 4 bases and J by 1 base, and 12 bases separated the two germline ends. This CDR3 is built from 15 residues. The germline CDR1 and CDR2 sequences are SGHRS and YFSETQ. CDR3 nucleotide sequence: TGCGCCAGCAGCGCTGTTGAGATTTCCTACAATGAGCAGTTCTTC. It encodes CASSAVEISYNEQFF.

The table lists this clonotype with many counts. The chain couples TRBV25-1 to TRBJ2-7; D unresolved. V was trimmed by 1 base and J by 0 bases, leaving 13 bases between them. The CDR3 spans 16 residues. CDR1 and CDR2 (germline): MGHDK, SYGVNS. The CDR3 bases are TGTGCCAGCAGTGAATTAAAGGACGGTACCTCCTACGAGCAGTACTTC. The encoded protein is CASSELKDGTSYEQYF.

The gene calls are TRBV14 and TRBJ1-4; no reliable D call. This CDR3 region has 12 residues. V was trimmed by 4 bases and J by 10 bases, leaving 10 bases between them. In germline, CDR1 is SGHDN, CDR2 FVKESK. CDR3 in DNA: TGTGCCAGCAGCCTTGGTCGGGGAAAACTGTTTTTT. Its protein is CASSLGRGKLFF.

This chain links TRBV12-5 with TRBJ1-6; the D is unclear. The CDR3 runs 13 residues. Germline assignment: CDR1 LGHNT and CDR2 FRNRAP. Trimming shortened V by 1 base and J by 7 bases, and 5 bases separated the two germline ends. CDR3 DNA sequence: TGTGCTAGTGGTTTGGAAACCAATTCACCCCTCCACTTT. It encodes CASGLETNSPLHF.

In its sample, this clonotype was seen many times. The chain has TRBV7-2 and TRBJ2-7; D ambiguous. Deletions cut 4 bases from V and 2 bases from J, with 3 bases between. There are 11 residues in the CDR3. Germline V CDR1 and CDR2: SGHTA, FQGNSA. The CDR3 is CASSSAYEQYF. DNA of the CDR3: TGTGCCAGCAGCTCTGCCTACGAGCAGTACTTC.

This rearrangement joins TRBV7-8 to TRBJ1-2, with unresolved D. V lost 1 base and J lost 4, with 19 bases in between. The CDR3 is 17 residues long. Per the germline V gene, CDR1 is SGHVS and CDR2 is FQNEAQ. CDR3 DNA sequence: TGTGCCAGCAGCTTAGGAGTCCCCGGGAGTCACCGCTATGGCTACACCTTC. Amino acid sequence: CASSLGVPGSHRYGYTF. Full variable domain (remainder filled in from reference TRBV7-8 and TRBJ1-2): GAGVSQSPRYKVAKRGQDVALRCDPISGHVSLFWYQQALGQGPEFLTYFQNEAQLDKSGLPSDRFFAERPEGSVSTLKIQRTQQEDSAVYLCASSLGVPGSHRYGYTFGSGTRLTVV.